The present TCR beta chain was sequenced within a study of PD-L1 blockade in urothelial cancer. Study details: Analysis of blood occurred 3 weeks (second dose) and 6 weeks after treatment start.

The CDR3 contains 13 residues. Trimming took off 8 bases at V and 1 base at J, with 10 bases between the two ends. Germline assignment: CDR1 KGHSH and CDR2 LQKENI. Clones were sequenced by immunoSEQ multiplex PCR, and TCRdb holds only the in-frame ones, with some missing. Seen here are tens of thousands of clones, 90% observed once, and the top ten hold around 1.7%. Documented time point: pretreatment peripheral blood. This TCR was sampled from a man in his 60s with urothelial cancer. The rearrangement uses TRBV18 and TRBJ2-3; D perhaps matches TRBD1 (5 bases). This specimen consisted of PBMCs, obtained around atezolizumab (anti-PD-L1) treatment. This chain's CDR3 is CASEQAGTDTQYF. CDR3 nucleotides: TGTGCCAGCGAACAGGCGGGCACAGATACGCAGTATTTT.